This T cell receptor (beta chain) comes out of a study of vaccination and CD4 T cells after COVID-19. The treatment: roughly 10-day PBMC culture with coronavirus spike peptide pools or control peptides (ViraFEST assay). Once obtained from cultured CD4+ T cells, the DNA was sequenced using the Oncomine TCR Beta short-read assay. TCRdb called the PCR reads again in MiXCR, with one record for every CDR3 protein. In the table there are thousands of distinct CDR3 sequences, approximately 24% of which are singletons. This CDR3 is built from 12 residues. Germline lookup yields CDR1 SEHNR and CDR2 FQNEAQ (reference sequence). In its sample, this clonotype ranks as medium-sized. As yet, its antigen is unknown.

The receptor was isolated from a human donor who had recovered from COVID-19. The chain is built from TRBV7-9 and TRBJ2-1, with D tentatively TRBD1 (6 bases). The material was CD4+ T cells from blood, cultured in vitro, obtained after SARS-CoV-2 vaccination. The CDR3 sequence: CGTRGFYNEQFF. In DNA form, the CDR3 reads TGTGGTACTAGGGGGTTTTACAATGAGCAGTTCTTC.